The 16 T cell receptor beta chains below all came from one sample that was sequenced in a study of blood T cells in healthy people across ages. The authors ran a second PCR of about 7 to 12 cycles using a sample-barcoded 5' primer and a J-beta primer mix. TCRdb analysed the 5' RACE reads with MiXCR anew, one entry per CDR3 protein. The sample includes about 670,000 distinct CDR3 sequences, around two fifths of them seen just once. The source material was blood. The receptors derive from a man aged 80 or over in good health.

This clonotype was observed a few times. The chain employs TRBV7-2 and TRBJ1-4; D is unresolved. CDR3 length: 14 amino acids. Germline CDR1 and CDR2: SGHTA and FQGNSA. The germline V and J ends were trimmed by 4 bases and 4 bases, with 10 bases remaining between them. CDR3 sequence: CASSYGGINEKLFF. The CDR3 DNA sequence: TGTGCCAGCAGCTATGGCGGCATTAATGAAAAACTGTTTTTT.

The gene calls are TRBV7-2 and TRBJ2-5, with D possibly being TRBD2 (6 bases). This CDR3 contains 14 residues. Trimming removed 5 bases from V and 7 bases from J, with 17 bases in between. Per germline, CDR1 SGHTA and CDR2 FQGNSA. The CDR3 reads CASSARDWGGTQYF. DNA for the CDR3: TGTGCCAGCAGCGCCAGGGACTGGGGAGGGACCCAGTACTTC.

The J gene is TRBJ1-2, the V gene TRBV5-1, with 7 bases identical to TRBD1. J gave up 7 bases and V 0 bases, and 3 bases lay outside the gene matches. Germline V gene data show CDR1 as SGHRS and CDR2 as YFSETQ. This CDR3 spans 13 amino acids. CDR3 DNA: TGCGCCAGCAGCTTGGCAGGGGGTGTTGGCTACACCTTC. It translates to CASSLAGGVGYTF.

The chain combines TRBV6-2 or TRBV6-3 with TRBJ2-2; 9 bases are shared with TRBD2. Germline assignment: CDR1 MNHEY and CDR2 SVGEGT. CDR3 length: 16 residues. J lost 5 bases, V lost 2 bases, and 6 bases had no gene match. CDR3 protein: CASSYRLAGRTGELFF. The CDR3 nucleotides are TGTGCCAGCAGTTACCGGCTAGCGGGACGAACCGGGGAGCTGTTTTTT.

The rearrangement joins TRBV16 to TRBJ1-1, with D tentatively TRBD1 (5 bases). V was shortened by 4 bases and J by 3 bases, with 12 bases between the two germline ends. The CDR3 spans 14 residues. CDR1 and CDR2 from the germline V gene are KGHSY and FQNENV. This CDR3 reads CASSRRRGDTEAFF. CDR3 in DNA: TGTGCCAGCAGCCGCCGGCGGGGGGACACTGAAGCTTTCTTT.

CDR3 coding DNA: TGCGCCAGCAGCCAAGCGGAACAGGGACCCTATGGCTACACCTTC. Its protein product is CASSQAEQGPYGYTF. The chain has TRBV4-1 and TRBJ1-2, with D maybe TRBD1 (6 bases). CDR1 and CDR2 from the germline V gene are MGHRA and YSYEKL. V shed 1 base and J shed 4 bases, with 13 bases lying between them. There are 15 residues in the CDR3.

This chain joins TRBV28 and TRBJ2-5, with 11 bases that match TRBD2. Matching the DNA end better, TRBJ2-7 makes the J call doubtful. The germline V gene has CDR1 MDHEN and CDR2 SYDVKM. This CDR3 comprises 15 residues. CDR3 in amino acids: CASSLSPSGRNEQYF. The CDR3 DNA reads TGTGCCAGCAGTTTATCGCCTAGCGGGAGGAACGAGCAGTACTTC.

This clonotype occurred a few times. The chain joins TRBV12-3 or TRBV12-4 to TRBJ2-3; D is ambiguous. With 8 bases removed from V and 4 bases from J, the gap between germline ends came to 7 bases. The length of the CDR3 is 11 residues. CDR3 protein: CASVVADTQYF. The CDR3 DNA reads TGTGCCAGCGTTGTGGCAGATACGCAGTATTTT.

About this clonotype itself: A much larger clone differs from this one at a single base, so this may be a read error. This rearrangement joins TRBV29-1 to TRBJ2-1; D remains unclear. The J call may be faulty, since TRBJ2-7 better matches the DNA end. This CDR3 contains 14 residues. Per germline, CDR1 SQVTM and CDR2 ANQGSEA. In DNA, the CDR3 is TGCAGCGTTGTCACCGGCGGCTCCTACAATGAGCAGTACTTC. Residues: CSVVTGGSYNEQYF.

In this sample, this clonotype turned up a few times. The V and J genes are TRBV12-3 or TRBV12-4 and TRBJ2-1, with D possibly called TRBD1 or TRBD2 (6 bases each). Deletions cut 4 bases from V and 4 bases from J, with 14 bases between. The CDR3 totals 15 residues. The chain's CDR3 is CASSSSRGRYNEQFF. CDR3 coding DNA: TGTGCCAGCAGTTCATCCCGGGGGCGGTACAATGAGCAGTTCTTC.

The chain is built from TRBV12-3 or TRBV12-4 and TRBJ2-1; TRBD2 aligns across 7 bases. The J call may be in error: the DNA end matches TRBJ2-7 better. The CDR3 is 16 residues long. The CDR3 loop is CASSSIQRGLYNEQYF. For the CDR3, the DNA is TGTGCCAGCAGTTCCATTCAGCGGGGACTCTACAATGAGCAGTACTTC.

The chain uses TRBV6-6 and TRBJ2-2; either TRBD1 or TRBD2 may fit D (5 bases each). CDR1 and CDR2 (germline): MNHNY, SVGAGI (reference sequence). The ends were cut back, 8 bases at V and 1 base at J, with 20 bases in the middle. The CDR3 spans 17 residues. Here the CDR3 DNA reads TGTGCCAGCCGGGACGTTTCGGGACGGGGGAACACCGGGGAGCTGTTTTTT. This sequence encodes CASRDVSGRGNTGELFF.

The rearrangement links TRBV20-1 to TRBJ2-5, with 16 bases identical to TRBD2. Trimming at V came to 8 bases and at J to 6 bases, leaving 6 bases not matched to a gene. Germline V gene lookup returns CDR1 DFQATT and CDR2 SNEGSKA (reference sequence). This CDR3 is 14 amino acids long. DNA for the CDR3: TGCAGTCCGGGACTAGCGGGAGGGCCGCAGACCCAGTACTTC. This gives the protein CSPGLAGGPQTQYF.

This clonotype turned up a few times. V and J are TRBV20-1 and TRBJ2-3; no clear D. Germline values: CDR1 DFQATT, CDR2 SNEGSKA (reference sequence). There are 14 residues in the CDR3. The germline V and J ends were trimmed by 2 bases and 0 bases, with 9 bases remaining between them. The chain's CDR3 is CSARRRTSTDTQYF. For the CDR3, the DNA is TGCAGTGCTAGACGACGTACTAGCACAGATACGCAGTATTTT.

This clonotype was counted only a few times. J is TRBJ2-3 and V is TRBV5-1; D may match TRBD1 or TRBD2 (5 bases each). The ends were cut back, 6 bases at V and 7 bases at J, with 18 bases in the middle. Germline CDR1 is SGHRS and CDR2 is YFSETQ. The CDR3 length is 14 residues. The CDR3 DNA is TGCGCCAGCACTCCCGGGACGTCAGGAAATACGCAGTATTTT. Translated, it gives CASTPGTSGNTQYF.

In this sample, this clonotype turned up a few times. The rearrangement joins TRBV4-2 to TRBJ2-3, with 11 bases aligning to TRBD2. V gave up 0 bases and J gave up 3 bases; unmatched junction bases: 2. CDR1 is LGHNA and CDR2 is YNFKEQ in the germline V gene. This CDR3 has 16 residues. The CDR3 nucleotides are TGTGCCAGCAGCCAAGATTCTAGCGGGAGGACAGATACGCAGTATTTT. This codes for CASSQDSSGRTDTQYF.